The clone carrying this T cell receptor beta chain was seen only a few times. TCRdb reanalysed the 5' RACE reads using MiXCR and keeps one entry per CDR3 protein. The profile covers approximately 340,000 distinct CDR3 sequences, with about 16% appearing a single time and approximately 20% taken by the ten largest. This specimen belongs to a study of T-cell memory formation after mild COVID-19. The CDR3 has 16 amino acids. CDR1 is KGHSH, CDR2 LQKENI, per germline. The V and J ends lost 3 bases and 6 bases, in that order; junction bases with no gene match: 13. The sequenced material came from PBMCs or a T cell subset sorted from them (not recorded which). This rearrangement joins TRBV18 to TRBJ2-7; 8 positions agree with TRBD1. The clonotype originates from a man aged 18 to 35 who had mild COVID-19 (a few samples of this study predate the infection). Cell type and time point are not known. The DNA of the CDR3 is TGTGCCAGCTCACCTGGGCAGGGGACAGGCCCACGCGAGCAGTACTTC. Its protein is CASSPGQGTGPREQYF.